This TCR beta chain is drawn from a study of CXCR3-negative and CXCR3-positive naive CD8 T cells. This CDR3 is 16 amino acids long. Germline V gives CDR1 SGHTA, CDR2 FQGNSA. CD45RO-CCR7+CD27+CD95- expression identified naive CD8+ T cells. Turning to this clonotype: What it binds is unknown.

Study results and caveats: With CXCR3 expression partially decreased after cryopreservation, most assays relied on fresh PBMCs. The study found more hydrophobic TRB CDR3s in CXCR3-positive naive cells than in CXCR3-negative naive cells. Researchers reported similar TRBV-TRBJ usage in naive CXCR3-negative and CXCR3-positive cells, though memory differed. Relative to memory CD8+ cells, whose diversity was much lower, both naive subsets had comparably high diversity.

With UMI labels, 5' RACE was used to prepare the TRB cDNA libraries. TCRdb reprocessed the 5' RACE reads; each CDR3 protein has one entry and no DNA is given. The table for this sample gives 85,000 to 130,000 distinct CDR3 sequences. This TCR was recovered from a human donor in good health. Some clones in this sample may be carry-over from other donors' samples. The rearrangement uses TRBV7-2 and TRBJ1-6. The sample was naive CXCR3+ CD8+ T cells from blood. The sample's subset: CD45RO-CCR7+CD27+CD95- naive CD8+ T cells expressing CXCR3 (TNR3+). The chain's CDR3 is CASSLGWDSYNSPLHF.